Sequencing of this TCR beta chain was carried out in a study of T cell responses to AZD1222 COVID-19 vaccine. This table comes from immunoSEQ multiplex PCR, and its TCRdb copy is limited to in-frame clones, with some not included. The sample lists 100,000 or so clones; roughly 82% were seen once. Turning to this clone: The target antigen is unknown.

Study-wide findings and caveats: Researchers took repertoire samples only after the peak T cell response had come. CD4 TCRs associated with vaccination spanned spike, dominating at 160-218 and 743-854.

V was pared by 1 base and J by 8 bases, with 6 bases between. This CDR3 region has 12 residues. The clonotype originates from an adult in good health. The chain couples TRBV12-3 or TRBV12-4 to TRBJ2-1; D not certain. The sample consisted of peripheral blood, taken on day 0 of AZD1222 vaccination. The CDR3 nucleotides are TGTGCCAGCAGTTTAGACTGGCATGAGCAGTTCTTC. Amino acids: CASSLDWHEQFF.